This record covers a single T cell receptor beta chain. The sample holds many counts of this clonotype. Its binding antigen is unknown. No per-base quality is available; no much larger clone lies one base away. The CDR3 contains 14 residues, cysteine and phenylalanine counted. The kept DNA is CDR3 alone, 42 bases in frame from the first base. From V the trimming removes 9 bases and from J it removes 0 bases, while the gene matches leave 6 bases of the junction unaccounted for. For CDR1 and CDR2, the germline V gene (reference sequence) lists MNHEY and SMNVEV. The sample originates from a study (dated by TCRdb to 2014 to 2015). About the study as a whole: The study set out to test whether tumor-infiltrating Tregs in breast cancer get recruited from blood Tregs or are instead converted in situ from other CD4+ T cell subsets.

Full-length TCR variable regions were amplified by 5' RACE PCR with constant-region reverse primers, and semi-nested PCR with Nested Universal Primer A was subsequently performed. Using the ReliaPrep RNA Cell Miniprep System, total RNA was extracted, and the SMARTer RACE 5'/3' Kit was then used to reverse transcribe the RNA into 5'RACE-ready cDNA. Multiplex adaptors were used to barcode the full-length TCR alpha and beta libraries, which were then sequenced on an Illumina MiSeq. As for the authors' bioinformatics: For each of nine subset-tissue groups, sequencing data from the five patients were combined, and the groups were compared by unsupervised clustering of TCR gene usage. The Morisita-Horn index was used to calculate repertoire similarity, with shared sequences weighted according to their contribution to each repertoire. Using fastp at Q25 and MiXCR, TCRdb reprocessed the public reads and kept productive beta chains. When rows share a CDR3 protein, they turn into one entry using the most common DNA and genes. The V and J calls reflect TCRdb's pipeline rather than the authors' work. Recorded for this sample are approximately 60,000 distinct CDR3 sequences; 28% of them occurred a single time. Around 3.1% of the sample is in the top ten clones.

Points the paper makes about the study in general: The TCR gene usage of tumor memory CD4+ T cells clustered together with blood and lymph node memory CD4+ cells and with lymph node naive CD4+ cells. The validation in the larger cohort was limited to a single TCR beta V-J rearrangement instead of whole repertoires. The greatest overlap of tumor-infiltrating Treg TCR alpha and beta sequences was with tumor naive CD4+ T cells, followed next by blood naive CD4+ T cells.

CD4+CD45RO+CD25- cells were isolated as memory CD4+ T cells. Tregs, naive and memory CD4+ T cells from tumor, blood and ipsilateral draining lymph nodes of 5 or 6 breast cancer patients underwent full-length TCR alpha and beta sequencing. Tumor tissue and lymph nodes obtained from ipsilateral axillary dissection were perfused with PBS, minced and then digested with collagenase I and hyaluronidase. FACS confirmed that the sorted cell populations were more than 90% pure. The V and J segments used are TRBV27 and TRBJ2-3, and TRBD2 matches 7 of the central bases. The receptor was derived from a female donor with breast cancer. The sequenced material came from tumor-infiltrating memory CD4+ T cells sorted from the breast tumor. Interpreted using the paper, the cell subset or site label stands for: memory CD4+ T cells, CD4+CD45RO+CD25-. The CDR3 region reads CASGRSGSTDTQYF. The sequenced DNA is TGTGCCAGTGGGCGTAGCGGGAGCACAGATACGCAGTATTTT.